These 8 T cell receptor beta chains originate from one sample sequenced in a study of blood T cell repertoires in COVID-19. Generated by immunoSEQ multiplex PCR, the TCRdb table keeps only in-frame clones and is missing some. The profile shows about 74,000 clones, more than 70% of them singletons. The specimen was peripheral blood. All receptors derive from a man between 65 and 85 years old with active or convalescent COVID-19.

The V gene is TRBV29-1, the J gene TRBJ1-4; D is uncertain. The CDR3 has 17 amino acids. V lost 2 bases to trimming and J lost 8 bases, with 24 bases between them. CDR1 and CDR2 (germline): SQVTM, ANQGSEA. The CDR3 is CSVEIEEEGRLKEKLFF. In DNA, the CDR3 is TGCAGCGTTGAAATAGAGGAGGAGGGCAGGCTGAAGGAAAAACTGTTTTTT.

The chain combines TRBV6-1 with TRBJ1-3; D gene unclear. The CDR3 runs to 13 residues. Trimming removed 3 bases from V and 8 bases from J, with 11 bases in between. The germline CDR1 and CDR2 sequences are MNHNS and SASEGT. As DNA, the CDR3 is TGTGCCAGCAGTGAGCTTCCCCGCGACACCATATATTTT. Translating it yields CASSELPRDTIYF.

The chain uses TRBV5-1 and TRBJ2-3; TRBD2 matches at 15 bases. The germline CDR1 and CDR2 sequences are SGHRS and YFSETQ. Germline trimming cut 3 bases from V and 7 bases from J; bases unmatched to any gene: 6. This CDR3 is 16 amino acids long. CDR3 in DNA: TGCGCCAGCAGCTCGGGACTAGCGGGAGGTGGAAATACGCAGTATTTT. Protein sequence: CASSSGLAGGGNTQYF.

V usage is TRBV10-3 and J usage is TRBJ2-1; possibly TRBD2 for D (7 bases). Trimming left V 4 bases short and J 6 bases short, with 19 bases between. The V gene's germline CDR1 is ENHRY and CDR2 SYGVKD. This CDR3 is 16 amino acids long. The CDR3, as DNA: TGTGCCATCAGTGTGCGGGCGGGGGCTAGCGCCAATGAGCAGTTCTTC. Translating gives CAISVRAGASANEQFF.

The CDR3 DNA follows: TGCGCCAGCAACCCAGGGGGCTCCACCTACGAGCAGTACTTC. Translated: CASNPGGSTYEQYF. The chain uses TRBV5-1 and TRBJ2-7; 8 bases fit TRBD1. The CDR3 covers 14 residues. J was trimmed by 2 bases and V by 6 bases; bases with no gene match: 7. CDR1 and CDR2 from the germline V gene are SGHRS and YFSETQ.

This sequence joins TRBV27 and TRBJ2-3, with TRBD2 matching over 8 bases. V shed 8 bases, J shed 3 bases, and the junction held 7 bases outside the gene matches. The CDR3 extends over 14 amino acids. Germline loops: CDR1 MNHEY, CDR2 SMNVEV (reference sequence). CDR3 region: CASGRGGRTDTQYF. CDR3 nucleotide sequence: TGTGCCAGCGGCCGGGGGGGGAGGACAGATACGCAGTATTTT.

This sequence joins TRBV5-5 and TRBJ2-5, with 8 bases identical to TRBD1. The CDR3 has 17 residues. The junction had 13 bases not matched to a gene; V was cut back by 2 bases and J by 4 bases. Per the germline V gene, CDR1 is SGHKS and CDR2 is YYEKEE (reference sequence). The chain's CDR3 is CASSLPSQGAGGETQYF. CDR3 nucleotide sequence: TGTGCCAGCAGCTTACCTTCTCAGGGGGCCGGTGGAGAGACCCAGTACTTC. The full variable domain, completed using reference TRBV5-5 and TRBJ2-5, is DAGVTQSPTHLIKTRGQQVTLRCSPISGHKSVSWYQQVLGQGPQFIFQYYEKEERGRGNFPDRFSARQFPNYSSELNVNALLLGDSALYLCASSLPSQGAGGETQYFGPGTRLLVL.

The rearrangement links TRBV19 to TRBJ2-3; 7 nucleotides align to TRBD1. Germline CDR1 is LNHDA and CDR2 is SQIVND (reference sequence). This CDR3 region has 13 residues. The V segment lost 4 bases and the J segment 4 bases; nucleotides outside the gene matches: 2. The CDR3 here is CASSTGTADTQYF. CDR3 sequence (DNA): TGTGCCAGTAGTACCGGGACAGCAGATACGCAGTATTTT.